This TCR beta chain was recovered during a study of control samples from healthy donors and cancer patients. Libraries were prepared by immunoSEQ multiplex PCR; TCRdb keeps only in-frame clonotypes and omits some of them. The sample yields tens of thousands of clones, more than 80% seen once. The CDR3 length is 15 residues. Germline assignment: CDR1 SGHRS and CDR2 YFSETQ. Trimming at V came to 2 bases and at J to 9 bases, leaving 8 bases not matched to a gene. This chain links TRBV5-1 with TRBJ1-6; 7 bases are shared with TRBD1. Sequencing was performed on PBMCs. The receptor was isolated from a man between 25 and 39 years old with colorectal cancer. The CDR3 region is CASSFSDREASPLHF. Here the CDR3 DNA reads TGCGCCAGCAGCTTCTCCGACAGGGAGGCTTCACCCCTCCACTTT.